One and the same sample provided the 26 T cell receptor beta chains below, sequenced in a study of blood T cell repertoires in COVID-19. Sequencing used immunoSEQ multiplex PCR; TCRdb keeps in-frame clones, though not all of them. The sample has over 55,000 clones, more than 75% seen once. Material for sequencing was peripheral blood. The receptors here all came from a man aged 45-65 years with active COVID-19.

This clone was detected only once. The V gene is TRBV13, the J gene TRBJ2-4; 10 bases are shared with TRBD1. This CDR3 region has 14 residues. V lost 2 bases and J lost 7; bases outside the gene matches: 2. Germline values: CDR1 PRHDT, CDR2 FYEKMQ (reference sequence). The CDR3 region is CASSLRQGANIQYF. The DNA for the CDR3 is TGTGCCAGCAGCTTAAGACAGGGGGCTAACATTCAGTACTTC.

The chain carries TRBV16 and TRBJ2-4; 7 bases match TRBD1. The CDR3 loop spans 15 amino acids. Looked up from germline, CDR1 is KGHSY and CDR2 is FQNENV. J gave up 5 bases and V 0 bases, and 4 bases lay outside the gene matches. This CDR3 is CASSQSRDRENIQYF. The CDR3 DNA is TGTGCCAGCAGCCAATCCCGTGACAGGGAAAACATTCAGTACTTC.

CDR3 sequence reads: CATSRPGQESDTQYF. The CDR3 DNA reads TGTGCCACCAGCAGACCCGGACAGGAATCAGATACGCAGTATTTT. The V gene is TRBV15, the J gene TRBJ2-3; 7 bases agree with TRBD1. Looked up from germline, CDR1 is LNHNV and CDR2 is YYDKDF (reference sequence). V lost 2 bases and J lost 4; bases outside the gene matches: 6. This CDR3 is built from 15 residues.

In this sample, this clone turned up a few times. The chain couples TRBV13 to TRBJ1-6; 8 nucleotides align to TRBD1. Germline assignment: CDR1 PRHDT and CDR2 FYEKMQ (reference sequence). V lost 5 bases to trimming and J lost 6 bases; unmatched junction nucleotides: 9. CDR3 length equals 16 residues. CDR3 protein: CASSPRQGRANSPLHF. The CDR3 bases are TGTGCCAGCAGCCCTAGACAGGGGAGAGCTAATTCACCCCTCCACTTT. Combining the CDR3 with reference TRBV13 and TRBJ1-6 gives the whole variable domain AAGVIQSPRHLIKEKRETATLKCYPIPRHDTVYWYQQGPGQDPQFLISFYEKMQSDKGSIPDRFSAQQFSDYHSELNMSSLELGDSALYFCASSPRQGRANSPLHFGNGTRLTVT.

The rearrangement joins TRBV20-1 to TRBJ2-3; 8 bases agree with TRBD2. This CDR3 contains 15 residues. J was trimmed by 2 bases and V by 3 bases; bases with no gene match: 7. The germline CDR1 and CDR2 sequences are DFQATT and SNEGSKA (reference sequence). CDR3 sequence: CSASVYSGATDTQYF. The DNA for the CDR3 is TGCAGTGCTAGTGTGTATAGCGGGGCCACAGATACGCAGTATTTT.

The count of this clone is one. The chain recombines TRBV9 with TRBJ1-5; 9 bases line up with TRBD1. Per the germline V gene, CDR1 is SGDLS and CDR2 is YYNGEE. This CDR3 contains 15 residues. Trimming took 6 bases from V and 8 from J; bases not matched to a gene: 12. This CDR3 is CASTPGTGYLEPQHF. The CDR3 nucleotides are TGTGCCAGCACCCCCGGGACAGGGTATCTAGAGCCCCAGCATTTT. Filled out from reference TRBV9 and TRBJ1-5, the complete variable domain reads DSGVTQTPKHLITATGQRVTLRCSPRSGDLSVYWYQQSLDQGLQFLIQYYNGEERAKGNILERFSAQQFPDLHSELNLSSLELGDSALYFCASTPGTGYLEPQHFGDGTRLSIL.

This clone was found once. V gene TRBV5-6 combines with J gene TRBJ2-5, with 11 bases aligning to TRBD2. Germline V gives CDR1 SGHDT, CDR2 YYEEEE. The CDR3 covers 16 residues. The J segment lost 4 bases and the V segment lost 0 bases, leaving 5 bases of the junction unmatched. In nucleotides, the CDR3 is TGTGCCAGCAGCTTGGTTAGCGGGAGGGCCAGAGAGACCCAGTACTTC. This encodes CASSLVSGRARETQYF. Full variable domain (outside the CDR3, taken from reference TRBV5-6 and TRBJ2-5): DAGVTQSPTHLIKTRGQQVTLRCSPKSGHDTVSWYQQALGQGPQFIFQYYEEEERQRGNFPDRFSGHQFPNYSSELNVNALLLGDSALYLCASSLVSGRARETQYFGPGTRLLVL.

The V call is TRBV29-1, the J call TRBJ1-1; weak D call: TRBD1 (6 bases). With 8 bases removed from V and 3 bases from J, the gap between germline ends came to 19 bases. Germline V gives CDR1 SQVTM, CDR2 ANQGSEA. The CDR3 consists of 14 residues. The CDR3 spells CSTSWGGSDTEAFF. Written as DNA, the CDR3 is TGCAGCACCTCCTGGGGGGGCTCGGACACTGAAGCTTTCTTT.

V gene TRBV5-1 combines with J gene TRBJ1-1; tentatively, D is TRBD1 (6 bases). Trimming removed 2 bases from V and 3 bases from J, with 11 bases in between. The CDR3 is 14 amino acids. From germline, CDR1 is SGHRS and CDR2 YFSETQ. The CDR3 is CASSFAQGDTEAFF. CDR3 bases: TGCGCCAGCAGCTTCGCACAGGGAGACACTGAAGCTTTCTTT.

The J gene is TRBJ2-5, the V gene TRBV11-1; D might be TRBD1 (7 bases). This CDR3 spans 16 amino acids. CDR1 and CDR2 (germline): SGHAT, FQDESV (reference sequence). V lost 1 base to trimming and J lost 0 bases, with 12 bases between them. The chain's CDR3 is CASSLGAGGYQETQYF. The CDR3 DNA is TGTGCCAGCAGCTTAGGGGCAGGGGGGTACCAAGAGACCCAGTACTTC.

The chain employs TRBV25-1 and TRBJ2-2; 7 nucleotides line up with TRBD1. CDR1 and CDR2 (germline): MGHDK, SYGVNS. The V segment lost 3 bases and the J segment 1 base; nucleotides outside the gene matches: 8. This CDR3 region has 17 residues. In DNA form, the CDR3 reads TGTGCCAGCAGTGAGAGATTGGGGACAGTGAACACCGGGGAGCTGTTTTTT. Its translation: CASSERLGTVNTGELFF. Full variable domain (outside the CDR3, taken from reference TRBV25-1 and TRBJ2-2): EADIYQTPRYLVIGTGKKITLECSQTMGHDKMYWYQQDPGMELHLIHYSYGVNSTEKGDLSSESTVSRIRTEHFPLTLESARPSHTSQYLCASSERLGTVNTGELFFGEGSRLTVL.

The chain carries TRBV15 and TRBJ1-2; D possibly corresponds to TRBD1 (5 bases). V dropped 3 bases and J dropped 3 bases, with 14 bases sitting between them. Per the germline V gene, CDR1 is LNHNV and CDR2 is YYDKDF (reference sequence). CDR3 length equals 15 residues. The CDR3 is CATSSNWGVHYGYTF. The CDR3 DNA sequence: TGTGCCACCAGCAGTAATTGGGGGGTTCACTATGGCTACACCTTC.

The chain combines TRBV29-1 with TRBJ2-1, with TRBD1 identical over 8 bases. Germline values: CDR1 SQVTM, CDR2 ANQGSEA. The CDR3 contains 10 residues. Trimming took 7 bases from V and 10 from J; bases not matched to a gene: 3. CDR3: CSARGQEQFF. CDR3 coding DNA: TGCAGCGCCAGGGGGCAGGAGCAGTTCTTC.

The chain joins TRBV5-4 to TRBJ1-1, with D unclear. Trimming left V 4 bases short and J 6 bases short, with 7 bases between. The CDR3 length is 11 residues. Germline-derived CDR1 and CDR2 are SGHNT and YYREEE (reference sequence). The chain's CDR3 is CASSTRAEAFF. Here the CDR3 DNA reads TGTGCCAGCAGCACCCGGGCTGAAGCTTTCTTT.

The rearrangement joins TRBV2 to TRBJ2-7; 8 nucleotides match TRBD2. The CDR3 has 14 residues. Germline V CDR1 and CDR2: SNHLY, FYNNEI. Trimming took 4 bases from V and 7 from J; bases not matched to a gene: 9. CDR3 coding DNA: TGTGCCAGCAGTGGTGGTAGCGGGGCAAGGGAGCAGTACTTC. It yields the protein CASSGGSGAREQYF.

This chain joins TRBV9 and TRBJ1-2; weak D call: TRBD1 (6 bases). The germline CDR1 and CDR2 sequences are SGDLS and YYNGEE. The CDR3 is made up of 13 amino acids. Trimming took 4 bases from V and 3 from J, leaving 10 bases between them. The chain's CDR3 is CASSLGGDYGYTF. CDR3 nucleotides: TGTGCCAGCAGCCTAGGGGGGGACTATGGCTACACCTTC.

In the case of this clone: This sample also contains other DNA sequences that code for the same CDR3. The rearrangement joins TRBV11-3 to TRBJ2-3, with 8 bases lining up with TRBD2. V shed 3 bases and J 4 bases; nucleotides not matched to a gene: 3. This CDR3 is 14 amino acids long. In germline, CDR1 is SGHNT, CDR2 YENEEA. The CDR3 DNA reads as TGTGCCAGCAGCTTCGGGAGGGTGGCAGATACGCAGTATTTT. Its protein is CASSFGRVADTQYF.

This rearrangement joins TRBV2 to TRBJ2-4; 14 nucleotides line up with TRBD2. Germline values: CDR1 SNHLY, CDR2 FYNNEI. V trimming: 5 bases; J trimming: 1 base; junction bases outside the gene matches: 7. The CDR3 runs to 18 residues. The CDR3 reads CASSPGTSGGPAKNIQYF. CDR3 nucleotides: TGTGCCAGCAGTCCCGGGACTAGCGGGGGCCCGGCCAAAAACATTCAGTACTTC.

This sequence joins TRBV28 and TRBJ2-7, with a tentative D call TRBD1 (5 bases). The germline V gene encodes CDR1 MDHEN and CDR2 SYDVKM. Trimming stripped 9 bases from V and 3 bases from J, with 18 bases between. The CDR3 length is 14 residues. The CDR3 loop is CASRGRAHHYEQYF. CDR3 nucleotide sequence: TGTGCCAGTAGGGGCCGGGCGCACCACTACGAGCAGTACTTC.

The CDR3 DNA is TGTGCCAGCAGTAGTTCTGGCCTAGGCTATGGCTACACCTTC. Protein: CASSSSGLGYGYTF. This chain joins TRBV6-6 and TRBJ1-2; D remains ambiguous. Germline values: CDR1 MNHNY, CDR2 SVGAGI (reference sequence). With 5 bases removed from V and 4 bases from J, the gap between germline ends came to 14 bases. The CDR3 is 14 residues long.

This chain links TRBV30 with TRBJ2-1; 12 nucleotides agree with TRBD2. The germline V gene has CDR1 GTSNPN and CDR2 SVGIG (reference sequence). There are 15 residues in the CDR3. The V segment lost 7 bases and the J segment 10 bases; nucleotides outside the gene matches: 14. CDR3 sequence (DNA): TGTGCCTCATCATTATTGGCTAGCGGGAGGGGAGAGCAGTTCTTC. Its protein product is CASSLLASGRGEQFF.

V usage is TRBV6-5 and J usage is TRBJ1-4, with TRBD1 as a possible D gene (5 bases). Germline-derived CDR1 and CDR2 are MNHEY and SVGAGI. V shed 5 bases and J shed 13 bases, with 14 bases lying between them. The CDR3 is 12 residues long. The CDR3: CASSPQGGRLFF. Written as DNA, the CDR3 is TGTGCCAGCAGTCCCCAGGGCGGAAGACTGTTTTTT.

This chain uses TRBV4-3 with TRBJ2-1, with D possibly TRBD2 on 5 matching bases. Germline V lookup: CDR1 LGHNA, CDR2 YSLEER. The germline V and J ends were trimmed by 1 base and 7 bases, with 8 bases remaining between them. The CDR3 has 13 amino acids. CDR3 DNA sequence: TGCGCCAGCAGCCAAGGGAGGTGGAATGAGCAGTTCTTC. Translating it yields CASSQGRWNEQFF.

The V and J genes are TRBV6-5 and TRBJ1-6, with no clear D. The length of the CDR3 is 16 residues. V lost 2 bases and J lost 8, with 16 bases in between. CDR1 and CDR2 (germline): MNHEY, SVGAGI. CDR3 bases: TGTGCCAGCAGTTACGCGCAAACCCGGCGGGATTCACCCCTCCACTTT. It specifies CASSYAQTRRDSPLHF.

The V gene is TRBV6-5, the J gene TRBJ2-2; D possibly corresponds to TRBD1 (5 bases). Germline CDR1 reads MNHEY; CDR2 reads SVGAGI. Trimming stripped 4 bases from V and 2 bases from J, with 14 bases between. The CDR3 has 16 amino acids. CDR3 DNA sequence: TGTGCCAGCAGTTCTCCTCTAGGGGAAAACACCGGGGAGCTGTTTTTT. This translates into CASSSPLGENTGELFF.

The chain has TRBV5-1 and TRBJ2-2; possibly TRBD1 for D (6 bases). The length of the CDR3 is 14 residues. The ends were cut back, 3 bases at V and 1 base at J, with 7 bases in the middle. In germline, CDR1 is SGHRS, CDR2 YFSETQ. The DNA for the CDR3 is TGCGCCAGCAGCTCGACAGGGAACACCGGGGAGCTGTTTTTT. As protein: CASSSTGNTGELFF.